This paragraph covers one TCR beta chain sequence. What it recognizes is unknown. This record comes from a study of T cell repertoires in cytomegalovirus infection. Study context: Use of recently identified HLA-C-restricted and well-studied HLA-B-restricted CMV epitopes was part of the study. Public TCR beta signatures provided an indication of both CMV infection and a matching HLA type. Overall study findings and caveats: HLA-C-restricted CMV-specific TCR beta clonotypes prevailed in the ex vivo response.

TCRdb used MiXCR to reprocess the reads, holding one entry per CDR3 protein. The sample holds more than 250,000 distinct CDR3 sequences, around a quarter seen once. Per the germline V gene, CDR1 is DFQATT and CDR2 is SNEGSKA (reference sequence). V shed 4 bases, J shed 4 bases, and the junction held 4 bases outside the gene matches. The CDR3 runs to 13 residues. The clonotype originates from a human donor in good health (CMV status not recorded). Some clones in this sample may be carry-over from other donors' samples. This chain joins TRBV20-1 and TRBJ2-3; 8 bases are a match to TRBD2. The specimen comprised cultured PBMCs, sampled from culture after CMV antigen stimulation. The CDR3 DNA reads TGCAGTGCTACTCCGGGAGGGCCAGATACGCAGTATTTT. Protein: CSATPGGPDTQYF.